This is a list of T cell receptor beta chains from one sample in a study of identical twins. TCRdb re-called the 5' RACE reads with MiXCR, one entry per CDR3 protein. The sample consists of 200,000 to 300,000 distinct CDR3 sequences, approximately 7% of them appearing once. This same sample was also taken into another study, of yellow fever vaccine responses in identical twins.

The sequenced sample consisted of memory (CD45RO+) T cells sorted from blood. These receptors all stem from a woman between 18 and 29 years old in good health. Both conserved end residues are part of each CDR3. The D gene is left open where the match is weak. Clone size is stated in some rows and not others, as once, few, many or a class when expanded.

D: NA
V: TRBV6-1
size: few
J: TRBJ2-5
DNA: TGTGCCAGCAGTGAAGTCGCGAATAACCAAGAGACCCAGTACTTC
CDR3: CASSEVANNQETQYF

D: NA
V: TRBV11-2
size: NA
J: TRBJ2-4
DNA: TGTGCCAGCAGCCCAACGAGGGGCATTCAGTACTTC
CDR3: CASSPTRGIQYF

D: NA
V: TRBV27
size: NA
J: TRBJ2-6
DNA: TGTGCCAGCAGTTTAGTGGACTCTGGGGCCAACGTCCTGACTTTC
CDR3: CASSLVDSGANVLTF

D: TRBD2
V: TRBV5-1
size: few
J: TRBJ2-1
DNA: TGCGCCAGCAGCCGGGACACTAGCGGCTACAATGAGCAGTTCTTC
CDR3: CASSRDTSGYNEQFF

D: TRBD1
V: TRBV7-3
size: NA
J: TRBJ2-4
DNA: TGTGCCAGCAGCTTAGGCCGGGCGGGACAGGGTAAAAACATTCAGTACTTC
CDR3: CASSLGRAGQGKNIQYF

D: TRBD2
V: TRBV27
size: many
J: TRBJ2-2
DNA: TGTGCCAGCAGTTGGGGGGTAGCGGGGGCGAACACCGGGGAGCTGTTTTTT
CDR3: CASSWGVAGANTGELFF

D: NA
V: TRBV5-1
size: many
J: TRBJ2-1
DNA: TGCGCCAGCAGACCTCCGGACAGCGCCAATGAGCAGTTCTTC
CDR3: CASRPPDSANEQFF

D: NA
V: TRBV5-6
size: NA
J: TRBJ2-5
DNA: TGTGCCAGCAGCTTGGCCACAGAGACCCAGTACTTC
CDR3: CASSLATETQYF

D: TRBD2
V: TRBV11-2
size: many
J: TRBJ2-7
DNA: TGTGCCAGCAGCTTAGAACCGGGACTAGCGGGAAGGGGCTACGAGCAGTACTTC
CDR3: CASSLEPGLAGRGYEQYF

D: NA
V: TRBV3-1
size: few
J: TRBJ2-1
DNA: TGTGCCAGCAGCCAGACGGGTGAGCAGTTCTTC
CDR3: CASSQTGEQFF

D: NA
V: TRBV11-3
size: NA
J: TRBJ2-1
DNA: TGTGCCAGCAGCCCCAAAGTAGCAGCGGTCTCCTACAATGAGCAGTTCTTC
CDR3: CASSPKVAAVSYNEQFF

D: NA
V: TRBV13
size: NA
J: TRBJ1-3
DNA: TGTGCCAGCAGCCAACAGGGACTCGGCACCATATATTTT
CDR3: CASSQQGLGTIYF

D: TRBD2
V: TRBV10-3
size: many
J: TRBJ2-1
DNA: TGTGCCATCAGTGACCCCGCGGGGGAAGTTTATGAGCAGTTCTTC
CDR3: CAISDPAGEVYEQFF

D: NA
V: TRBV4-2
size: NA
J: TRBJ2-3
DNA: TGTGCCAGCAGCCAATCACACAGCACAGATACGCAGTATTTT
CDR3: CASSQSHSTDTQYF

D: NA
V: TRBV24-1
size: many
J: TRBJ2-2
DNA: TGTGCCACCAGTGATCACGTCGTAGCGTCAGAGGCCGCCGGGGAGCTGTTTTTT
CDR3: CATSDHVVASEAAGELFF

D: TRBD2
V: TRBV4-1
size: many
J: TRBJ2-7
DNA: TGCGCCAGCAGCCAAGGAGGGACTAGCGGGAGTTACGAGCAGTACTTC
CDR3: CASSQGGTSGSYEQYF

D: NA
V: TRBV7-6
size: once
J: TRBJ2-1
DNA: TGTGCCAGCAGCTTTCACGGCAATGAGCAGTTCTTC
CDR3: CASSFHGNEQFF

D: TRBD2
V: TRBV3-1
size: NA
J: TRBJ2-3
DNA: TGTGCCAGCAGCCAGTTTCCACCGACTAGCGGGAGCACAGATACGCAGTATTTT
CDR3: CASSQFPPTSGSTDTQYF

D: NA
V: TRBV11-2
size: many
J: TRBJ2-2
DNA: TGTGCCAGCAGCTCCAGGCCAGCCGGGGAGCTGTTTTTT
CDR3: CASSSRPAGELFF

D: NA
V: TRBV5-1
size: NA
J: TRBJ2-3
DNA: TGCGCCAGCACGGGGCGGGGAGACACGCAGTATTTT
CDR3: CASTGRGDTQYF

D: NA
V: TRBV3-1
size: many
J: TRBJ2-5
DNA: TGTGCCAGCAGCCACAACAGCAAGACCCAGTACTTC
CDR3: CASSHNSKTQYF

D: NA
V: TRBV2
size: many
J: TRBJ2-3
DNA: TGTGCCAGCAGTCCAGGACAAGCCGGGGCTACGCAGTATTTT
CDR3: CASSPGQAGATQYF

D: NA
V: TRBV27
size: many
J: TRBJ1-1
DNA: TGTGCCAGCAGTCCAAATCGGGAGAACACTGAAGCTTTCTTT
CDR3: CASSPNRENTEAFF

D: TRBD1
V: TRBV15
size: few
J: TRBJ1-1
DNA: TGTGCCACCAGCAGAGATAGAGGGACAGGGGCCACTGAAGCTTTCTTT
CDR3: CATSRDRGTGATEAFF

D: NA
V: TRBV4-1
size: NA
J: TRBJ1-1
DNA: TGCGCCAGCAGCCAAGCCGTGGGCAGCTTGAACACTGAAGCTTTCTTT
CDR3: CASSQAVGSLNTEAFF

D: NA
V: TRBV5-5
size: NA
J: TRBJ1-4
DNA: TGTGCCAGCAGCTTGGGGGTTACCGATAATGAAAAACTGTTTTTT
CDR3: CASSLGVTDNEKLFF

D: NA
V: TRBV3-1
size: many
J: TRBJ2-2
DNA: TGTGCCAGCAGCCAAGATAGGCCAGTAAACACCGGGGAGCTGTTTTTT
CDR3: CASSQDRPVNTGELFF

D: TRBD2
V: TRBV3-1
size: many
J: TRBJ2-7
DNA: TGTGCCAGCAGCCAAGATCCAGCGGGAGTAACCGAGCAGTACTTC
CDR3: CASSQDPAGVTEQYF

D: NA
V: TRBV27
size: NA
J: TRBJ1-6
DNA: TGTGCCAGCAGTTCGACAGTGATGGATTCACCCCTCCACTTT
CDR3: CASSSTVMDSPLHF

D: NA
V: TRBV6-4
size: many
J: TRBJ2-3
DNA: TGTGCCAGCAGTGAAGCCAGCGGCACAGATACGCAGTATTTT
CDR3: CASSEASGTDTQYF

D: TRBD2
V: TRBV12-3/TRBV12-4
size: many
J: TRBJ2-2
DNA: TGTGCCAGCAGTCCCATAGCGGGAGGGGTAAACACCGGGGAGCTGTTTTTT
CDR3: CASSPIAGGVNTGELFF

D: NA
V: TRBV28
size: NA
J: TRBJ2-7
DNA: TGTGCCAGCAGTTTACCGGGGAACCTCATCTACGAGCAGTACTTC
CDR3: CASSLPGNLIYEQYF

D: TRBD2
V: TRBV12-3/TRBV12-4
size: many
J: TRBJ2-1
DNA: TGTGCCAGCATGACTAGCGGATACAATGAGCAGTTCTTC
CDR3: CASMTSGYNEQFF

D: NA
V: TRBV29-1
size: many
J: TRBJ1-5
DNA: TGCAGCGTTGGGGGTGGACAGAATCAGCCCCAGCATTTT
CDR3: CSVGGGQNQPQHF

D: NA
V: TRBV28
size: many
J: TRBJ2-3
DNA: TGTGCCAGCAGTTTTAAGGCGGAGGGGTATTTT
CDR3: CASSFKAEGYF

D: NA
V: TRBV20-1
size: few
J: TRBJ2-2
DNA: TGCAGTGCTAGAGAAGGGGGGCGCGGGGACACCGGGGAGCTGTTTTTT
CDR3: CSAREGGRGDTGELFF

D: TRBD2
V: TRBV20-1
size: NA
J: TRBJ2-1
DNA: TGCAGTGCTAGAGCTAGCGGGGATTTCAATGAGCAGTTCTTC
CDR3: CSARASGDFNEQFF

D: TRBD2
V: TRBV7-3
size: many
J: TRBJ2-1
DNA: TGTGCCAGCAGCTCCCTAGCGGGAGCCTTCAATGAGCAGTTCTTC
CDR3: CASSSLAGAFNEQFF

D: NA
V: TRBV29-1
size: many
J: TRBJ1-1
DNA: TGCAGCGTTGTAGGGAGGAACACTGAAGCTTTCTTT
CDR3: CSVVGRNTEAFF

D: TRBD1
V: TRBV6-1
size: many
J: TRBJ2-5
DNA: TGTGCCAGCAGTGGACAGGGAGAGACCCAGTACTTC
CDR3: CASSGQGETQYF

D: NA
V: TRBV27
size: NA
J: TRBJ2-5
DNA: TGTGCCAGCAAGGCCAGTTGGGGACTTCAAGAGACCCAGTACTTC
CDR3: CASKASWGLQETQYF

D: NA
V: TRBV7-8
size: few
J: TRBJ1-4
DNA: TGTGCCAGCAGCTCGACCGGGACACGAGAAAAACTGTTTTTT
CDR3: CASSSTGTREKLFF

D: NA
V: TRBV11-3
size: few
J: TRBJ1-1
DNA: TGTGCCAGCAGATTCGGACCTTCGAACACTGAAGCTTTCTTT
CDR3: CASRFGPSNTEAFF

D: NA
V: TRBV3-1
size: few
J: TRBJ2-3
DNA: TGTGCCAGCAGCCAAGATACAGATACGCAGTATTTT
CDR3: CASSQDTDTQYF

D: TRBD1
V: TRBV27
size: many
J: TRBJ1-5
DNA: TGTGCCAGCAGCTACGGACAGGGCGGCAATCAGCCCCAGCATTTT
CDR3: CASSYGQGGNQPQHF

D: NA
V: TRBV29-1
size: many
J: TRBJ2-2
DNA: TGCAGCGTTGAACTAGGCAGAAGGACCGGGGAGCTGTTTTTT
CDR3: CSVELGRRTGELFF

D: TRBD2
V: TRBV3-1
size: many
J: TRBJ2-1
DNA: TGTGCCAGCAGCCGCACCGGGACTAGCGGGGGCTCCTACAATGAGCAGTTCTTC
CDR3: CASSRTGTSGGSYNEQFF

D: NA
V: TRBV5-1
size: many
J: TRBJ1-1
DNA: TGCGCCAGCAGATTTAACACTGAAGCTTTCTTT
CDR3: CASRFNTEAFF

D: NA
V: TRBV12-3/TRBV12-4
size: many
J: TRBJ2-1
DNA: TGTGCCAGCAGTGCGACGGGCAGGGTGGCCAATGAGCAGTTCTTC
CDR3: CASSATGRVANEQFF

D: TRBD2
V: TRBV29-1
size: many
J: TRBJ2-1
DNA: TGCAGCGTTGAAGATCGTGGGACTAGCGGGAGTTTACTATACAATGAGCAGTTCTTC
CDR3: CSVEDRGTSGSLLYNEQFF

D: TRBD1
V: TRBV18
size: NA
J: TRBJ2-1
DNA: TGTGCCAGCTCACCACAGGGACAGGGGAATGAGCAGTTCTTC
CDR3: CASSPQGQGNEQFF

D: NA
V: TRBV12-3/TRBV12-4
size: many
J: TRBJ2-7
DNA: TGTGCCAGCAGTTTAGCCTTGCCCCTAGAGGAGGGATGGATGAGGCAGTACTTC
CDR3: CASSLALPLEEGWMRQYF

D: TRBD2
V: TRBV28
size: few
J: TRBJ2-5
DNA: TGTGCCAGCAGTATGGGACTAGCGGGGGGGCAGGAGACCCAGTACTTC
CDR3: CASSMGLAGGQETQYF

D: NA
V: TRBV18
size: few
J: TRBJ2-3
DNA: TGTGCCAGCTCACCACCTGCGAGGGAAGATACGCAGTATTTT
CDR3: CASSPPAREDTQYF